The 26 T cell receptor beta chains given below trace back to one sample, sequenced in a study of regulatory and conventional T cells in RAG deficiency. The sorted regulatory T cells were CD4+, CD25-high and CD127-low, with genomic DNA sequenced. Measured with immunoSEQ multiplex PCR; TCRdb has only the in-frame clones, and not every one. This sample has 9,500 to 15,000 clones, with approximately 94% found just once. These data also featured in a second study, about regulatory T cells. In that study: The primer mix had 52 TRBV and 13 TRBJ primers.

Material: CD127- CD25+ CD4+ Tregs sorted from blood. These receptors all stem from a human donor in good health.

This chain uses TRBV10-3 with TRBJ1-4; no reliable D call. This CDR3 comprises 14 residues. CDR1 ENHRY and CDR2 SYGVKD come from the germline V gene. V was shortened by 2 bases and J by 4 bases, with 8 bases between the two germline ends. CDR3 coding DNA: TGTGCCATCAGTGAGACGGGAGGTAATGAAAAACTGTTTTTT. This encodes CAISETGGNEKLFF.

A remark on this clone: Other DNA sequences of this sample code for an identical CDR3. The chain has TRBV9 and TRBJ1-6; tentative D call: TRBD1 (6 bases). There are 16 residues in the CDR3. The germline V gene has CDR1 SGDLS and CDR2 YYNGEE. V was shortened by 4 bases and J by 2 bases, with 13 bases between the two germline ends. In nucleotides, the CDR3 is TGTGCCAGCAGCTCACCAGGGGTTGCCTATAATTCACCCCTCCACTTT. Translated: CASSSPGVAYNSPLHF.

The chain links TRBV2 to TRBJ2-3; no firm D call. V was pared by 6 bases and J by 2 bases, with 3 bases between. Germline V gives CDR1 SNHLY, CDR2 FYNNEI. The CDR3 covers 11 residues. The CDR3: CASRLTDTQYF. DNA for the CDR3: TGTGCCAGCAGACTCACAGATACGCAGTATTTT. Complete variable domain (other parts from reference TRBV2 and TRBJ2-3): EPEVTQTPSHQVTQMGQEVILRCVPISNHLYFYWYRQILGQKVEFLVSFYNNEISEKSEIFDDQFSVERPDGSNFTLKIRSTKLEDSAMYFCASRLTDTQYFGPGTRLTVL.

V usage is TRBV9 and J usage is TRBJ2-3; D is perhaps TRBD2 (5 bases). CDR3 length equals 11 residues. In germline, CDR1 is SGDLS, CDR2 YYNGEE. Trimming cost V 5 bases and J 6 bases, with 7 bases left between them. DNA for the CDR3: TGTGCCAGCAGGGGCGGGGATACGCAGTATTTT. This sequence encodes CASRGGDTQYF.

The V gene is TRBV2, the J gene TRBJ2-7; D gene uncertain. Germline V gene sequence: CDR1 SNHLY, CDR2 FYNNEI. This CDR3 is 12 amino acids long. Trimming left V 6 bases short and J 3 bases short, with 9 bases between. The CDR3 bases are TGTGCCAGCAGGACTGCTATCTACGAGCAGTACTTC. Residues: CASRTAIYEQYF.

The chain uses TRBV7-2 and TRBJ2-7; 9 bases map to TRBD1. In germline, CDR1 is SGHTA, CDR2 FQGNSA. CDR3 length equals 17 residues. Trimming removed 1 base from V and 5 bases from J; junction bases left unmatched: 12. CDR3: CASSLGIWTGDVDEQYF. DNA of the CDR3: TGTGCCAGCAGCTTAGGTATCTGGACAGGGGACGTAGACGAGCAGTACTTC.

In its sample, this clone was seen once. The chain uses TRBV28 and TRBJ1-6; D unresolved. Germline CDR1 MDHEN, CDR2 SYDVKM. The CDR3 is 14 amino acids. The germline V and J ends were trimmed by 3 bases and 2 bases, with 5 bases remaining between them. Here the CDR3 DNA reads TGTGCCAGCAGTTTTCAGGCCTATAATTCACCCCTCCACTTT. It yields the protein CASSFQAYNSPLHF.

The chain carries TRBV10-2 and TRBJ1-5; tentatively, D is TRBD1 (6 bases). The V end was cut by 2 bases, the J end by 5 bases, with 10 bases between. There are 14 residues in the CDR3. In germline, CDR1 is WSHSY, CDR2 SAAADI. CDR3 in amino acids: CASSEKGGHQPQHF. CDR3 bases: TGCGCCAGCAGTGAGAAAGGGGGTCATCAGCCCCAGCATTTT.

The CDR3 DNA reads TGCGCCAGCGCTGGCCCAGGGCCGAACACTGAAGCTTTCTTT. Translated: CASAGPGPNTEAFF. The chain joins TRBV5-1 to TRBJ1-1; D is possibly TRBD1 (5 bases). Looked up from germline, CDR1 is SGHRS and CDR2 is YFSETQ. This CDR3 has 14 residues. The V and J ends lost 7 bases and 1 base respectively, with 14 bases between them.

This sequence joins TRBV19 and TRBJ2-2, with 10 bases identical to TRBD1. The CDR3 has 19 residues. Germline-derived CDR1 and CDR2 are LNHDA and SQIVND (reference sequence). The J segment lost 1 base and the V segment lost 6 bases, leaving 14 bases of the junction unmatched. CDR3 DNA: TGTGCCAGTAGCTTCCTGACAGGGGGCTTGGGTGGGAACACCGGGGAGCTGTTTTTT. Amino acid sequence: CASSFLTGGLGGNTGELFF.

The DNA for the CDR3 is TGTGCCAGCAGCTCCAGGACAGGGAGAAACACCGGGGAGCTGTTTTTT. This sequence encodes CASSSRTGRNTGELFF. The rearrangement uses TRBV11-2 and TRBJ2-2; 8 nucleotides agree with TRBD1. Germline V lookup: CDR1 SGHAT, CDR2 FQNNGV. The CDR3 contains 16 residues. Trimming cost V 4 bases and J 2 bases; bases outside gene matches: 6.

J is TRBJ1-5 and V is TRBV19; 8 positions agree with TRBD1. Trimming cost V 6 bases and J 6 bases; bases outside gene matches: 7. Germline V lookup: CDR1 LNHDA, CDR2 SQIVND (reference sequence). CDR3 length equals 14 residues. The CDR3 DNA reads TGTGCCAGTAGACTTGGACAGGGCGGTCAGCCCCAGCATTTT. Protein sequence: CASRLGQGGQPQHF.

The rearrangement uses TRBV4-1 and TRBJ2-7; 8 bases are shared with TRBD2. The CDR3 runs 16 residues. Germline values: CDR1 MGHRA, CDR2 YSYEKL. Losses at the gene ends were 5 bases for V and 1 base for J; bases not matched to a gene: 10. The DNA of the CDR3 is TGCGCCAGCAGCACTTCCTTAGCGGGGTTATCCTACGAGCAGTACTTC. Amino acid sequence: CASSTSLAGLSYEQYF.

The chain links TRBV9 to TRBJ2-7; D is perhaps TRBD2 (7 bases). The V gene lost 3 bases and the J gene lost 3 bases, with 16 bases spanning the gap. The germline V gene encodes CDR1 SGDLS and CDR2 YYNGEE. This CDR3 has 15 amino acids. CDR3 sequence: CASSARGARGYEQYF. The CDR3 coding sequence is TGTGCCAGCAGCGCACGGGGGGCCCGCGGCTACGAGCAGTACTTC.

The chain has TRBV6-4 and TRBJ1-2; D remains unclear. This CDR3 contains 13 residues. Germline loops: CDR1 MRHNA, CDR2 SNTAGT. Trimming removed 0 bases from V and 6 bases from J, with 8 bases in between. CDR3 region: CASSDSSGNGYTF. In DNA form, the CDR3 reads TGTGCCAGCAGTGACTCGTCGGGGAATGGCTACACCTTC.

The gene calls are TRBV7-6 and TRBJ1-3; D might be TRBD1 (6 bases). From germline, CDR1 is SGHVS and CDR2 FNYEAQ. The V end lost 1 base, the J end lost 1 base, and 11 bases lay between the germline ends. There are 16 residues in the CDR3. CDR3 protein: CASSLGGLGSGNTIYF. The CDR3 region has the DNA TGTGCCAGCAGCTTAGGGGGGCTAGGGTCTGGAAACACCATATATTTT.

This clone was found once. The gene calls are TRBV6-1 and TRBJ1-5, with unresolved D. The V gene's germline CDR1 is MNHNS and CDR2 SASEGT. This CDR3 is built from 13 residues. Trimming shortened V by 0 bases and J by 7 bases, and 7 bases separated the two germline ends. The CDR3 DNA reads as TGTGCCAGCAGTGAAGCGCGGAAACAGCCCCAGCATTTT. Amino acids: CASSEARKQPQHF.

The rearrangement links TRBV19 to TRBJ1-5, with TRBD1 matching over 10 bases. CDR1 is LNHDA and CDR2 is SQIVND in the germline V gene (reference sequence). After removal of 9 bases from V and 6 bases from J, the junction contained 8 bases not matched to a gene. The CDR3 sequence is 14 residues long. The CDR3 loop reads CASDRGQRSQPQHF. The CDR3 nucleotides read TGTGCCAGCGACAGGGGGCAGAGGAGTCAGCCCCAGCATTTT. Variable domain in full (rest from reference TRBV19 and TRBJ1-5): DGGITQSPKYLFRKEGQNVTLSCEQNLNHDAMYWYRQDPGQGLRLIYYSQIVNDFQKGDIAEGYSVSREKKESFPLTVTSAQKNPTAFYLCASDRGQRSQPQHFGDGTRLSIL.

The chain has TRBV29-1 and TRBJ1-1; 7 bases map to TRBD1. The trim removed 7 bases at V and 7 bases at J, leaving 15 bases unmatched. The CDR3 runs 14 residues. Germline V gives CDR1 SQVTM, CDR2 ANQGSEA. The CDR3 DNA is TGCAGCGGGACCCGGGACAGTTGGGGCCTTGAAGCTTTCTTT. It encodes CSGTRDSWGLEAFF.

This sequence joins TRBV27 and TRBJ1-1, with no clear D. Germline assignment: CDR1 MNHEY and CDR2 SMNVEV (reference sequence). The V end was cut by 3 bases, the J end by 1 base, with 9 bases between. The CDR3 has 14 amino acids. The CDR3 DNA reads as TGTGCCAGCAGTTTCGGAGTGGCGAACACTGAAGCTTTCTTT. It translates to CASSFGVANTEAFF.

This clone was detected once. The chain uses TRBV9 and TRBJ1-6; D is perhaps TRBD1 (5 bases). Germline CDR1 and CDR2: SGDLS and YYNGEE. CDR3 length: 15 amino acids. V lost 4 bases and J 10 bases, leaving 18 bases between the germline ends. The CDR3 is CASSTLGGGGSPLHF. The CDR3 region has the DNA TGTGCCAGCAGCACCCTCGGGGGTGGTGGATCACCCCTCCACTTT. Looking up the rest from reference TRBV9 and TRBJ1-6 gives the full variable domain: DSGVTQTPKHLITATGQRVTLRCSPRSGDLSVYWYQQSLDQGLQFLIQYYNGEERAKGNILERFSAQQFPDLHSELNLSSLELGDSALYFCASSTLGGGGSPLHFGNGTRLTVT.

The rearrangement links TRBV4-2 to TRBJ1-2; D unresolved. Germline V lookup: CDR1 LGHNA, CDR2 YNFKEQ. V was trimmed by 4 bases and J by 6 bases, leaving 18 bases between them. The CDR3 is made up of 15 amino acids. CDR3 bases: TGTGCCAGCAGCCCAGGTGTGGGTCTCACGGATGGCTACACCTTC. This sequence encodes CASSPGVGLTDGYTF.

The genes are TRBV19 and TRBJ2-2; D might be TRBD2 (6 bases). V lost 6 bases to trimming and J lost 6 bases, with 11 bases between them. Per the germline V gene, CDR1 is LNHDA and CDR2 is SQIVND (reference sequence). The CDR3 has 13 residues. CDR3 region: CASRPGGPGELFF. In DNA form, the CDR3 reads TGTGCCAGTAGGCCCGGGGGACCCGGGGAGCTGTTTTTT.

Here the CDR3 reads CASSLQGAGGYTF. In DNA, the CDR3 is TGTGCCAGCAGCTTACAGGGGGCAGGCGGCTACACCTTC. The chain links TRBV6-6 to TRBJ1-2; 9 positions agree with TRBD1. The ends lost 6 bases at V and 8 bases at J; junction bases unmatched: 7. The CDR3 runs 13 residues. CDR1 and CDR2 (germline): MNHNY, SVGAGI (reference sequence).

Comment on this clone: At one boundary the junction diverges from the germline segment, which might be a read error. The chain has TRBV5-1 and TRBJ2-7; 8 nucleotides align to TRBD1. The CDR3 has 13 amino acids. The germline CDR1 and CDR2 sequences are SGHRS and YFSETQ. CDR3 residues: CASRLGQVHEQYF. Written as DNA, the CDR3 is TGCGCCAGCAGATTGGGACAGGTGCACGAGCAGTACTTC.

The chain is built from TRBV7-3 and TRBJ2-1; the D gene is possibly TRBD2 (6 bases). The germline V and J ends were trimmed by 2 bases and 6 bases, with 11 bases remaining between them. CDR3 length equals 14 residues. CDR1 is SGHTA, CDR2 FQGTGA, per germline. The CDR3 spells CASSLSGGPNEQFF. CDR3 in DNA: TGTGCCAGCAGCTTATCCGGGGGTCCCAATGAGCAGTTCTTC.